Below are 24 T cell receptor beta chains sequenced from a single sample in a study of cytomegalovirus exposure and HLA in healthy donors. Researchers ran the PCR with 60 Vbeta and 13 Jbeta primers. Clones were read by immunoSEQ multiplex PCR, and TCRdb kept only the in-frame ones, dropping some. The sample yields about 57,000 clones, roughly 84% seen once. Sample: PBMCs. Every receptor here comes from a man younger than 40 in good health and CMV-seronegative.

This clone was seen a handful of times. The chain joins TRBV7-2 to TRBJ2-2; D gene ambiguous. V lost 4 bases, J lost 2 bases, and 20 bases lay in between. CDR1 and CDR2 (germline): SGHTA, FQGNSA. The CDR3 covers 18 residues. The chain's CDR3 is CASSSLGTVADNTGELFF. The CDR3 bases are TGTGCCAGCAGCTCCCTTGGTACAGTCGCCGATAACACCGGGGAGCTGTTTTTT. The full variable domain, its missing parts supplied by reference TRBV7-2 and TRBJ2-2, is GAGVSQSPSNKVTEKGKDVELRCDPISGHTALYWYRQSLGQGLEFLIYFQGNSAPDKSGLPSDRFSAERTGGSVSTLTIQRTQQEDSAVYLCASSSLGTVADNTGELFFGEGSRLTVL.

This clone was counted between two and nine times. The chain recombines TRBV6-1 with TRBJ1-4, with TRBD1 as a possible D gene (5 bases). This CDR3 region has 14 residues. Germline-derived CDR1 and CDR2 are MNHNS and SASEGT. Trimming pared 7 bases from V and 8 bases from J, leaving 17 bases between. The CDR3 DNA reads TGTGCCAGCAACGTGGCGGGGGATTGGGAAAAACTGTTTTTT. Translation: CASNVAGDWEKLFF.

The V and J genes are TRBV5-6 and TRBJ1-5, with a tentative D call TRBD1 (6 bases). This CDR3 is built from 15 residues. Germline CDR1 reads SGHDT; CDR2 reads YYEEEE. V was shortened by 4 bases and J by 7 bases, with 18 bases between the two germline ends. The CDR3 here is CASSPRGEGGQPQHF. The CDR3 region has the DNA TGTGCCAGCAGCCCGAGGGGGGAGGGGGGGCAGCCCCAGCATTTT. Drawing the rest from reference TRBV5-6 and TRBJ1-5, the complete variable domain is DAGVTQSPTHLIKTRGQQVTLRCSPKSGHDTVSWYQQALGQGPQFIFQYYEEEERQRGNFPDRFSGHQFPNYSSELNVNALLLGDSALYLCASSPRGEGGQPQHFGDGTRLSIL.

This clone is a singleton in its sample. This sequence joins TRBV29-1 and TRBJ2-5; TRBD1 might be the D (7 bases). The end of the DNA aligns better with TRBJ2-7, so the J call may be wrong. The CDR3 contains 13 residues. Per germline, CDR1 SQVTM and CDR2 ANQGSEA. The CDR3 loop is CSASQGGVYEQYF. The CDR3 DNA sequence: TGCAGCGCTTCCCAGGGGGGCGTTTACGAGCAGTACTTC.

This clone occurred a few times. This chain connects TRBV5-6 to TRBJ1-3, with TRBD1 identical over 7 bases. The CDR3 consists of 13 residues. J was trimmed by 3 bases and V by 7 bases; bases with no gene match: 4. CDR1 and CDR2 from the germline V gene are SGHDT and YYEEEE. The CDR3 region has the DNA TGTGCCAGCGGGGACAGCTATGGAAACACCATATATTTT. Its protein product is CASGDSYGNTIYF.

The V gene is TRBV27, the J gene TRBJ2-3, with 9 positions matching TRBD2. This CDR3 spans 19 amino acids. The J segment lost 4 bases and the V segment lost 2 bases, leaving 16 bases of the junction unmatched. From germline, CDR1 is MNHEY and CDR2 SMNVEV (reference sequence). CDR3 loop: CASSLVVLGREGRPDTQYF. The CDR3 nucleotides are TGTGCCAGCAGTTTAGTCGTTCTCGGGCGGGAGGGCCGGCCAGATACGCAGTATTTT.

The chain joins TRBV7-3 to TRBJ2-1; 12 nucleotides agree with TRBD2. Germline V gene lookup returns CDR1 SGHTA and CDR2 FQGTGA. The CDR3 length is 15 residues. The ends lost 4 bases at V and 7 bases at J; junction bases unmatched: 5. CDR3 DNA: TGTGCCAGCAGCTCTCTAGCGGGGGGGCTTAATGAGCAGTTCTTC. Translating it yields CASSSLAGGLNEQFF.

This rearrangement joins TRBV5-8 to TRBJ1-2; D gene uncertain. This CDR3 is built from 14 residues. V gave up 0 bases and J gave up 4 bases, with 10 bases separating them. Germline values: CDR1 SGHTS, CDR2 YDEGEE. In DNA form, the CDR3 reads TGTGCCAGCAGCTTGGTTTACAATATCTATGGCTACACCTTC. It codes for CASSLVYNIYGYTF.

This chain links TRBV30 with TRBJ2-7; D perhaps matches TRBD2 (5 bases). The ends were cut back, 2 bases at V and 7 bases at J, with 12 bases in the middle. This CDR3 has 12 residues. In germline, CDR1 is GTSNPN, CDR2 SVGIG (reference sequence). The DNA for the CDR3 is TGTGCCTGGAGTATATGGGAGCAGGAGCAGTACTTC. Encoded protein: CAWSIWEQEQYF.

The chain is built from TRBV5-4 and TRBJ2-1, with 14 bases matching TRBD2. Trimming removed 5 bases from V and 9 bases from J; junction bases left unmatched: 13. Germline V gives CDR1 SGHNT, CDR2 YYREEE (reference sequence). This CDR3 has 17 residues. The chain's CDR3 is CASRIWGGTSGGGEQFF. The CDR3 nucleotides read TGTGCCAGCAGGATATGGGGGGGGACTAGCGGGGGAGGTGAGCAGTTCTTC.

This clone was seen only once. This chain uses TRBV6-5 with TRBJ2-5; 7 bases map to TRBD2. The junction had 9 bases not matched to a gene; V was cut back by 6 bases and J by 5 bases. Germline CDR1 MNHEY, CDR2 SVGAGI. The CDR3 is 14 amino acids. The CDR3 nucleotides are TGTGCCAGCAGGGTTATGGGGGGGTTGGAGACCCAGTACTTC. Its translation is CASRVMGGLETQYF.

V and J are TRBV7-8 and TRBJ2-3; weak D call: TRBD2 (6 bases). CDR3 size: 16 residues. The V gene's germline CDR1 is SGHVS and CDR2 FQNEAQ. The V end was cut by 2 bases, the J end by 2 bases, with 14 bases between. CDR3 in DNA: TGTGCCAGCAGCTTACAGTCGGGGAGGTTCACAGATACGCAGTATTTT. Protein product: CASSLQSGRFTDTQYF.

CDR3 in amino acids: CASSVAKLPSYNEQFF. The CDR3 region has the DNA TGTGCCAGCAGCGTAGCTAAGCTGCCATCGTACAATGAGCAGTTCTTC. The rearrangement uses TRBV9 and TRBJ2-1, with D unresolved. The V and J ends lost 0 bases and 4 bases respectively, with 14 bases between them. CDR1 is SGDLS and CDR2 is YYNGEE in the germline V gene. The CDR3 has 16 residues.

This sequence joins TRBV7-9 and TRBJ1-2; D unresolved. This CDR3 has 17 amino acids. V gave up 5 bases and J gave up 2 bases, with 21 bases separating them. In germline, CDR1 is SEHNR, CDR2 FQNEAQ (reference sequence). The CDR3 sequence is CASSPGPRVRSNYGYTF. The CDR3, as DNA: TGTGCCAGCAGCCCAGGTCCCAGAGTAAGGTCAAACTATGGCTACACCTTC.

The chain is built from TRBV11-2 and TRBJ2-5, with D possibly TRBD1 on 5 matching bases. The CDR3 sequence is 12 residues long. Trimming took 5 bases from V and 5 from J, leaving 9 bases between them. The germline CDR1 and CDR2 sequences are SGHAT and FQNNGV. In DNA, the CDR3 is TGTGCCAGCAGCGCTTCAGGGGAGACCCAGTACTTC. Amino acid sequence: CASSASGETQYF.

The chain joins TRBV6-1 to TRBJ2-5, with 7 bases identical to TRBD2. The germline gives CDR1 MNHNS, CDR2 SASEGT. The CDR3 sequence is 15 residues long. Unmatched junction bases numbered 9, after V lost 4 bases and J lost 4 bases. Here the CDR3 DNA reads TGTGCCAGCAGTGTTGGCGGGGGTCAGTCAGAGACCCAGTACTTC. Translating gives CASSVGGGQSETQYF.

J is TRBJ2-7 and V is TRBV4-3; D possibly corresponds to TRBD1 (6 bases). Deletions cut 1 base from V and 2 bases from J, with 12 bases between. The germline gives CDR1 LGHNA, CDR2 YSLEER. CDR3 length: 15 amino acids. The DNA of the CDR3 is TGCGCCAGCAGCCAAGCCGGGACAATTACCTACGAGCAGTACTTC. This translates into CASSQAGTITYEQYF.

The chain joins TRBV15 to TRBJ2-2; no clear D. The V gene's germline CDR1 is LNHNV and CDR2 YYDKDF (reference sequence). This CDR3 comprises 14 residues. Trimming cost V 2 bases and J 0 bases, with 4 bases left between them. Here the CDR3 reads CATSRQTNTGELFF. CDR3 coding DNA: TGTGCCACCAGCAGACAAACGAACACCGGGGAGCTGTTTTTT.

This clone was found once. This chain uses TRBV4-1 with TRBJ2-1; 9 nucleotides agree with TRBD2. CDR3 length: 16 amino acids. The J segment lost 4 bases and the V segment lost 0 bases, leaving 4 bases of the junction unmatched. Germline V lookup: CDR1 MGHRA, CDR2 YSYEKL. CDR3: CASSQDTAGGYNEQFF. CDR3 DNA: TGCGCCAGCAGCCAAGATACAGCGGGAGGATACAATGAGCAGTTCTTC.

CDR3 protein: CASSFTGDTEAFF. The CDR3 DNA follows: TGTGCCAGCAGTTTCACAGGGGACACTGAAGCTTTCTTT. V and J are TRBV27 and TRBJ1-1, with TRBD1 matching 7 bases. CDR3 length: 13 amino acids. Trimming cost V 3 bases and J 3 bases; bases outside gene matches: 1. Germline V gives CDR1 MNHEY, CDR2 SMNVEV (reference sequence).

This clone was found once. J is TRBJ1-4 and V is TRBV19, with D possibly being TRBD1 (5 bases). The CDR3 is 17 residues long. The V gene lost 4 bases and the J gene lost 1 base, with 16 bases spanning the gap. CDR1 LNHDA and CDR2 SQIVND come from the germline V gene (reference sequence). The CDR3 loop reads CASSTPWGSVTNEKLFF. The CDR3 bases are TGTGCCAGTAGTACGCCATGGGGCTCTGTAACTAATGAAAAACTGTTTTTT.

In DNA, the CDR3 is TGTGCCAGCAGCCCGCAGGACAGGAGCTCCTACAATGAGCAGTTCTTC. It codes for CASSPQDRSSYNEQFF. This sequence joins TRBV9 and TRBJ2-1; TRBD1 agrees at 7 bases. The CDR3 has 16 residues. Per germline, CDR1 SGDLS and CDR2 YYNGEE. J lost 0 bases, V lost 4 bases, and 7 bases had no gene match. The full variable domain, with the rest looked up from reference TRBV9 and TRBJ2-1, is DSGVTQTPKHLITATGQRVTLRCSPRSGDLSVYWYQQSLDQGLQFLIQYYNGEERAKGNILERFSAQQFPDLHSELNLSSLELGDSALYFCASSPQDRSSYNEQFFGPGTRLTVL.

The chain joins TRBV4-3 to TRBJ1-5; D unresolved. Trimming removed 4 bases at V and 3 bases at J, with 7 bases between. Germline-derived CDR1 and CDR2 are LGHNA and YSLEER. The CDR3 loop spans 13 amino acids. In nucleotides, the CDR3 is TGCGCCAGCAGCCTCGGGTTCAATCAGCCCCAGCATTTT. Amino acid sequence: CASSLGFNQPQHF.

This clone was counted only a few times. The chain carries TRBV7-2 and TRBJ2-3; D is unclear. V was cut by 5 bases and J by 4 bases, with 7 bases left in between. Germline V gives CDR1 SGHTA, CDR2 FQGNSA. There are 12 residues in the CDR3. The CDR3 protein is CASSLSSDTQYF. For the CDR3, the DNA is TGTGCCAGCAGCCTTAGCTCAGATACGCAGTATTTT.